The 4 T cell receptor beta chains listed next were all sequenced from one sample in a study of CD8 T cells in Susac syndrome. cDNA came from approximately 0.5 to 1 ug RNA primed by random hexamers. MiXCR, run by TCRdb on the immunoSEQ multiplex PCR reads, gives a single entry per CDR3 protein. The repertoire holds approximately 110,000 distinct CDR3 sequences, with around 95% as singletons. Specimen: CD4+ T cells from PBMCs. All receptors derive from a human donor in good health.

The rearrangement joins TRBV30 to TRBJ2-1; 8 bases fit TRBD2. V shed 5 bases, J shed 6 bases, and the junction held 9 bases outside the gene matches. Germline loops: CDR1 GTSNPN, CDR2 SVGIG (reference sequence). The CDR3 is made up of 14 amino acids. DNA for the CDR3: TGTGCCTGGTACTCGTTCGGGAGGGCCAATGAGCAGTTCTTC. Translating it yields CAWYSFGRANEQFF.

The chain is built from TRBV9 and TRBJ2-2; D gene unclear. Germline loops: CDR1 SGDLS, CDR2 YYNGEE. This CDR3 contains 16 residues. The V end lost 0 bases, the J end lost 1 base, and 10 bases lay between the germline ends. In DNA form, the CDR3 reads TGTGCCAGCAGCGTAGGTGGGCTAGGGAACACCGGGGAGCTGTTTTTT. It codes for CASSVGGLGNTGELFF. The full variable domain, with the rest looked up from reference TRBV9 and TRBJ2-2, is DSGVTQTPKHLITATGQRVTLRCSPRSGDLSVYWYQQSLDQGLQFLIQYYNGEERAKGNILERFSAQQFPDLHSELNLSSLELGDSALYFCASSVGGLGNTGELFFGEGSRLTVL.

The genes are TRBV4-1 and TRBJ2-3, with 9 bases matching TRBD2. This CDR3 comprises 15 residues. Unmatched junction bases numbered 8, after V lost 6 bases and J lost 4 bases. Germline V gives CDR1 MGHRA, CDR2 YSYEKL. CDR3 in amino acids: CASSLSGSGADTQYF. The CDR3 region has the DNA TGCGCCAGCAGTCTTAGCGGGAGTGGCGCAGATACGCAGTATTTT.

The chain carries TRBV7-2 and TRBJ2-1, with D perhaps TRBD2 (5 bases). V was shortened by 2 bases and J by 0 bases, with 8 bases between the two germline ends. The CDR3 runs 15 residues. CDR1 and CDR2 (germline): SGHTA, FQGNSA. The CDR3 reads CASSLYAGSYNEQFF. The DNA of the CDR3 is TGTGCCAGCAGCTTATACGCGGGCTCCTACAATGAGCAGTTCTTC.